Following are 4 T cell receptor beta chains from one sample sequenced in a study of beta chain features in type 1 diabetes. Expressed TCRB transcripts were sequenced because the entire RNA isolate underwent reverse transcription. The protocol was immunoSEQ multiplex PCR, while the TCRdb copy is restricted to in-frame clones and leaves out a portion. The table lists about 45,000 clones, 51% of them singletons, with about 2.1% in the top ten. Material: Tregs from blood. These receptor sequences come from a woman younger than 35 in good health.

This clone was seen just once. The chain recombines TRBV7-9 with TRBJ1-1; 7 nucleotides match TRBD1. From germline, CDR1 is SEHNR and CDR2 FQNEAQ (reference sequence). Germline trimming cut 3 bases from V and 0 bases from J; bases unmatched to any gene: 10. The CDR3 length is 17 residues. CDR3 sequence (DNA): TGTGCCAGCAGCTTCCGGCTGGCAGGGGGGATGAACACTGAAGCTTTCTTT. Amino acids: CASSFRLAGGMNTEAFF. The full variable domain, with the rest looked up from reference TRBV7-9 and TRBJ1-1, is DTGVSQNPRHKITKRGQNVTFRCDPISEHNRLYWYRQTLGQGPEFLTYFQNEAQLEKSRLLSDRFSAERPKGSFSTLEIQRTEQGDSAMYLCASSFRLAGGMNTEAFFGQGTRLTVV.

The rearrangement uses TRBV4-1 and TRBJ2-1, with 10 bases fitting TRBD2. The V gene's germline CDR1 is MGHRA and CDR2 YSYEKL. The CDR3 has 17 amino acids. J was trimmed by 6 bases and V by 1 base; bases with no gene match: 9. The CDR3 nucleotides are TGCGCCAGCAGCCAAGTACCCACTAGCGGGAAGAGCAATGAGCAGTTCTTC. It encodes CASSQVPTSGKSNEQFF.

This rearrangement joins TRBV28 to TRBJ2-5; D is possibly TRBD1 (5 bases). With 6 bases removed from V and 6 bases from J, the gap between germline ends came to 14 bases. The CDR3 is made up of 13 amino acids. Germline CDR1 and CDR2: MDHEN and SYDVKM. CDR3 region: CASSLRAPKTQYF. The CDR3 nucleotides are TGTGCCAGCAGCCTCAGGGCGCCCAAGACCCAGTACTTC. Based on the CDR3 plus reference TRBV28 and TRBJ2-5, the full variable domain is DVKVTQSSRYLVKRTGEKVFLECVQDMDHENMFWYRQDPGLGLRLIYFSYDVKMKEKGDIPEGYSVSREKKERFSLILESASTNQTSMYLCASSLRAPKTQYFGPGTRLLVL.

The gene calls are TRBV11-3 and TRBJ2-2, with D unclear. Germline V gives CDR1 SGHNT, CDR2 YENEEA. V lost 5 bases and J lost 4, with 8 bases in between. The CDR3 has 13 amino acids. CDR3 in amino acids: CASSGGITGELFF. CDR3 DNA sequence: TGTGCCAGCAGCGGCGGAATCACCGGGGAGCTGTTTTTT.